This T cell receptor beta chain was sequenced during a study of PD-1 blockade in classical Hodgkin lymphoma. Study results and caveats: Diversity similar to that of newly diagnosed patients was seen at baseline in complete responders. With respect to the repertoire differences, their causes, possibly disease activity or prior therapy, remain undefined.

Profiling relied on immunoSEQ multiplex PCR, and the TCRdb table lists in-frame clones only, not all of them. The top ten clones hold about 9.2% of a sample with about 150,000 clones, around 84% of them seen once. Patients all relapsed after autologous stem cell transplantation, and there was variation in brentuximab vedotin exposure. Germline lookup yields CDR1 SGHRS and CDR2 YFSETQ. This CDR3 has 15 amino acids. The V gene lost 4 bases and the J gene lost 1 base, with 13 bases spanning the gap. The table lists this clone with a count of one. Its specificity is not known. This material consisted of peripheral blood mononuclear cells (PBMCs), taken before the second cycle of nivolumab. The source of this sequence is a human donor with classical Hodgkin lymphoma. The chain uses TRBV5-1 and TRBJ2-3, with D unclear. The CDR3 sequence: CASSPSRVGTDTQYF. The CDR3, as DNA: TGCGCCAGCAGCCCTTCACGGGTGGGCACAGATACGCAGTATTTT.